The 24 T cell receptor beta chains below were found in one sample sequenced in a study of T cell repertoires in cytomegalovirus infection. Antigen specificity for these receptors is unknown. TCRdb redid the calling of the reads with MiXCR, one entry per CDR3 protein. The sample includes roughly 310,000 distinct CDR3 sequences, under 35% of them seen just once. The sample in question was cultured PBMCs, obtained from culture after CMV antigen stimulation. All receptors derive from a human donor in good health (CMV status not recorded). Some clones in this sample may be carry-over from other donors' samples.

This clonotype occurred a few times. The chain joins TRBV6-1 to TRBJ2-3, with TRBD2 identical over 10 bases. CDR3 length: 19 residues. V dropped 4 bases and J dropped 0; count of bases not matched to a gene: 13. CDR1 MNHNS and CDR2 SASEGT come from the germline V gene. CDR3 protein: CASSATTSGANPSTDTQYF. CDR3 bases: TGTGCCAGCAGTGCAACTACTAGCGGGGCCAACCCTAGCACAGATACGCAGTATTTT.

V usage is TRBV19 and J usage is TRBJ2-7, with D possibly being TRBD2 (6 bases). V was clipped by 7 bases and J by 5 bases, with 24 bases between them. CDR1 and CDR2 from the germline V gene are LNHDA and SQIVND (reference sequence). The CDR3 has 16 residues. The CDR3 loop reads CASTSPLSSGRNEQYF. For the CDR3, the DNA is TGTGCCAGTACCTCGCCCCTCTCGTCAGGGAGGAACGAGCAGTACTTC.

The chain employs TRBV10-3 and TRBJ2-7; 13 positions agree with TRBD2. Trimming at V came to 4 bases and at J to 5 bases, leaving 5 bases not matched to a gene. Germline values: CDR1 ENHRY, CDR2 SYGVKD. The CDR3 consists of 15 residues. The CDR3 sequence is CAISGTSGGNNEQYF. The CDR3 DNA reads as TGTGCCATCAGTGGGACTAGCGGGGGCAACAACGAGCAGTACTTC.

The chain recombines TRBV4-1 with TRBJ1-1; D is possibly TRBD1 (5 bases). The CDR3 has 16 residues. The V end lost 3 bases, the J end lost 11 bases, and 25 bases lay between the germline ends. Germline values: CDR1 MGHRA, CDR2 YSYEKL. DNA for the CDR3: TGCGCCAGCAGCCAGGGGGTGGCTCAGGGCCTTGGCGGGGCTTTCTTT. Its protein is CASSQGVAQGLGGAFF.

This clonotype has a handful of counts. V usage is TRBV7-3 and J usage is TRBJ2-3, with a weak D call TRBD2 (6 bases). Germline V lookup: CDR1 SGHTA, CDR2 FQGTGA. The CDR3 runs to 15 residues. Between the trimmed V and J ends, which lost 1 base and 1 base, there was a span of 9 bases. CDR3 protein: CASSLIGGGTDTQYF. The CDR3 coding sequence is TGTGCCAGCAGCTTAATCGGCGGGGGCACAGATACGCAGTATTTT. Full variable domain (rest looked up from reference TRBV7-3 and TRBJ2-3): GAGVSQTPSNKVTEKGKYVELRCDPISGHTALYWYRQSLGQGPEFLIYFQGTGAADDSGLPNDRFFAVRPEGSVSTLKIQRTERGDSAVYLCASSLIGGGTDTQYFGPGTRLTVL.

V usage is TRBV15 and J usage is TRBJ1-6; no reliable D call. The CDR3 runs to 15 residues. V lost 0 bases, J lost 7 bases, and 10 bases lay in between. The germline V gene has CDR1 LNHNV and CDR2 YYDKDF (reference sequence). The CDR3: CATSRDLRKNSPLHF. CDR3 nucleotides: TGTGCCACCAGCAGAGATTTGCGGAAGAATTCACCCCTCCACTTT.

J is TRBJ1-2 and V is TRBV6-5, with D possibly being TRBD1 (6 bases). Germline CDR1 is MNHEY and CDR2 is SVGAGI. CDR3 size: 14 residues. Trimming pared 6 bases from V and 7 bases from J, leaving 18 bases between. The DNA of the CDR3 is TGTGCCAGCAGCTGGGGCCAGGGGCACGGTGGCTACACCTTC. Translated, it gives CASSWGQGHGGYTF.

This clonotype came up a few times. This sequence joins TRBV2 and TRBJ1-6; D ambiguous. Between the trimmed V and J ends, which lost 7 bases and 10 bases, there was a span of 11 bases. The CDR3 length is 12 residues. Germline CDR1 is SNHLY and CDR2 is FYNNEI. This chain's CDR3 is CASTAWGSPLHF. The DNA for the CDR3 is TGTGCCAGCACAGCCTGGGGATCACCCCTCCACTTT.

The rearrangement joins TRBV7-3 to TRBJ2-2; a weak D match, TRBD1 (5 bases). CDR3 size: 16 residues. Germline-derived CDR1 and CDR2 are SGHTA and FQGTGA. The V end was cut by 0 bases, the J end by 4 bases, with 12 bases between. CDR3 amino acids: CASSLTAAGITGELFF. DNA of the CDR3: TGTGCCAGCAGCTTAACCGCAGCAGGGATCACCGGGGAGCTGTTTTTT.

This clonotype occurred a few times. This chain connects TRBV5-1 to TRBJ2-1; D possibly matches TRBD1 or TRBD2 (5 bases each). The V end lost 4 bases, the J end lost 7 bases, and 12 bases lay between the germline ends. Per the germline V gene, CDR1 is SGHRS and CDR2 is YFSETQ. The CDR3 is made up of 13 amino acids. This CDR3 reads CASSRDLGNEQFF. CDR3 nucleotide sequence: TGCGCCAGCAGCCGGGACCTAGGGAATGAGCAGTTCTTC.

This rearrangement joins TRBV2 to TRBJ1-4; possible D gene TRBD1, 6 bases. Germline V gives CDR1 SNHLY, CDR2 FYNNEI. This CDR3 has 17 amino acids. Trimming took off 3 bases at V and 8 bases at J, with 22 bases between the two ends. The CDR3 region has the DNA TGTGCCAGCAGTGATACTTCCCCCGGCAGGGGCGACGAAAAACTGTTTTTT. Translated, it gives CASSDTSPGRGDEKLFF.

V gene TRBV7-9 combines with J gene TRBJ2-5, with TRBD1 identical over 9 bases. The CDR3 is made up of 17 amino acids. Germline V lookup: CDR1 SEHNR, CDR2 FQNEAQ (reference sequence). The V gene end was trimmed by 5 bases and the J gene end by 2 bases; junction bases not matched to a gene: 12. DNA of the CDR3: TGTGCCAGCAGCCTACCCGTCCCGGGACAGGGTCAAGAGACCCAGTACTTC. It specifies CASSLPVPGQGQETQYF.

Only a few counts were recorded for this clonotype. V usage is TRBV12-3 or TRBV12-4 and J usage is TRBJ1-1; D might be TRBD1 (6 bases). V lost 5 bases to trimming and J lost 4 bases, with 14 bases between them. This CDR3 contains 14 residues. CDR3 amino acids: CASSPRGAGTEAFF. The CDR3 nucleotides read TGTGCCAGCAGTCCCCGGGGGGCGGGCACTGAAGCTTTCTTT.

This chain links TRBV20-1 with TRBJ2-1; TRBD1 might be the D (6 bases). The CDR3 contains 17 residues. Trimming left V 6 bases short and J 0 bases short, with 21 bases between. CDR1 DFQATT and CDR2 SNEGSKA come from the germline V gene (reference sequence). The CDR3 loop reads CSAHRPPGQSSYNEQFF. For the CDR3, the DNA is TGCAGTGCCCATAGGCCCCCCGGACAGAGCTCCTACAATGAGCAGTTCTTC.

This clonotype was observed a handful of times. The chain employs TRBV5-1 and TRBJ1-1, with a weak D call TRBD1 (6 bases). Germline CDR1 SGHRS, CDR2 YFSETQ. The length of the CDR3 is 14 residues. The ends were cut back, 3 bases at V and 3 bases at J, with 12 bases in the middle. The CDR3 region has the DNA TGCGCCAGCAGCTCCTCAGGGGCAGACACTGAAGCTTTCTTT. Translated: CASSSSGADTEAFF. Based on the CDR3 plus reference TRBV5-1 and TRBJ1-1, the full variable domain is KAGVTQTPRYLIKTRGQQVTLSCSPISGHRSVSWYQQTPGQGLQFLFEYFSETQRNKGNFPGRFSGRQFSNSRSEMNVSTLELGDSALYLCASSSSGADTEAFFGQGTRLTVV.

The V gene is TRBV2, the J gene TRBJ2-2, with D perhaps TRBD1 (6 bases). V was trimmed by 6 bases and J by 6 bases, leaving 8 bases between them. CDR3 size: 12 residues. The germline V gene has CDR1 SNHLY and CDR2 FYNNEI. CDR3 DNA: TGTGCCAGCAGGTCAGGGGCCGGGGAGCTGTTTTTT. Protein: CASRSGAGELFF. Full variable domain (outside the CDR3, taken from reference TRBV2 and TRBJ2-2): EPEVTQTPSHQVTQMGQEVILRCVPISNHLYFYWYRQILGQKVEFLVSFYNNEISEKSEIFDDQFSVERPDGSNFTLKIRSTKLEDSAMYFCASRSGAGELFFGEGSRLTVL.

This sequence joins TRBV12-3 or TRBV12-4 and TRBJ1-4; D is unresolved. CDR3 length: 15 residues. Trimming pared 4 bases from V and 2 bases from J, leaving 11 bases between. CDR3 coding DNA: TGTGCCAGCAGTTCCGGGGAGTTGACTAATGAAAAACTGTTTTTT. Its translation is CASSSGELTNEKLFF.

The chain joins TRBV18 to TRBJ2-7; 7 bases match TRBD1. CDR3 size: 12 residues. Looked up from germline, CDR1 is KGHSH and CDR2 is LQKENI. With 2 bases clipped from V and 12 bases from J, the junction kept 7 bases outside the gene matches. The CDR3 protein is CASSPERDRRYF. The CDR3 DNA sequence: TGTGCCAGCTCACCAGAACGGGACAGAAGGTACTTC.

This clonotype occurred a few times. Written as DNA, the CDR3 is TGTGCCATCATGAGAGACAAGGACACTGAAGCTTTCTTT. It codes for CAIMRDKDTEAFF. J is TRBJ1-1 and V is TRBV10-3; D remains ambiguous. Germline V gene lookup returns CDR1 ENHRY and CDR2 SYGVKD. Between the trimmed V and J ends, which lost 7 bases and 3 bases, there was a span of 12 bases. This CDR3 region has 13 residues.

This clonotype was seen only once. This sequence joins TRBV14 and TRBJ2-5; perhaps TRBD1 as D (6 bases). This CDR3 is built from 13 residues. V dropped 6 bases and J dropped 5 bases, with 13 bases sitting between them. Germline V lookup: CDR1 SGHDN, CDR2 FVKESK. CDR3 DNA: TGTGCCAGCAGAAAACAGGGTCGGGAGACCCAGTACTTC. It encodes CASRKQGRETQYF.

This clonotype occurred a few times. Because it lacks the conserved phenylalanine or tryptophan at the end, this CDR3 is likely a read error. The DNA is omitted, as the CDR3 cannot be located on it reliably, and the CDR3 follows TCRdb's listing. The rearrangement links TRBV6-6 to TRBJ2-7; the table's TRBD2 call for D was not verified on the DNA. The CDR3 is 13 residues long, counting both termini. Germline V gene data show CDR1 as MNHNY and CDR2 as SVGAGI (reference sequence). The chain's CDR3 is CASSSSGTSGRVI.

This rearrangement joins TRBV4-1 to TRBJ2-7, with D possibly matching TRBD2 (6 bases). CDR1 and CDR2 (germline): MGHRA, YSYEKL. The CDR3 is 16 amino acids. Trimming stripped 1 base from V and 2 bases from J, with 15 bases between. The CDR3: CASSQAGLRGTYEQYF. DNA of the CDR3: TGCGCCAGCAGCCAAGCCGGCTTGCGGGGAACCTACGAGCAGTACTTC.

The table lists this clonotype with a few counts. This chain connects TRBV30 to TRBJ1-5; D might be TRBD1 (5 bases). V was pared by 0 bases and J by 3 bases, with 18 bases between. CDR1 is GTSNPN, CDR2 SVGIG, per germline (reference sequence). This CDR3 is built from 17 residues. CDR3 DNA sequence: TGTGCCTGGAGTGTTGGGAGGAACAGGAGGGACAATCAGCCCCAGCATTTT. Protein: CAWSVGRNRRDNQPQHF.

The sample holds a few counts of this clonotype. V gene TRBV6-2 or TRBV6-3 combines with J gene TRBJ1-1, with 7 positions matching TRBD1. There are 14 residues in the CDR3. The junction had 9 bases not matched to a gene; V was cut back by 5 bases and J by 6 bases. Per the germline V gene, CDR1 is MNHEY and CDR2 is SVGEGT. Written as DNA, the CDR3 is TGTGCCAGCAGTCCCCGGACAGGTAGCGCTGAAGCTTTCTTT. The encoded protein is CASSPRTGSAEAFF.